These T cell receptor beta chains were read from a single sample in a study of naive and memory T cell subsets. TCRdb recomputed calls from the UMI-ligation and nested PCR reads with MiXCR, one row per CDR3 protein. The sample records over 90,000 distinct CDR3 sequences, approximately 10% being singletons. The sample was naive CD4+ T cells from blood. The receptors here all came from a human donor in good health. Both conserved end residues are part of each CDR3. Fields, in order: clone size, V gene, D gene, J gene, CDR3 protein, CDR3 DNA. D genes are given only for firm matches. The size field is filled for only some rows; it gives once, few, many or a size class.

few	TRBV2	TRBD2	TRBJ2-7	CASSTPGTSGGTSSYEQYF	TGTGCCAGCAGTACCCCTGGGACTAGCGGGGGGACGAGCTCCTACGAGCAGTACTTC
many	TRBV4-3	NA	TRBJ2-3	CASSQAQPDTQYF	TGCGCCAGCAGCCAAGCGCAACCAGATACGCAGTATTTT
NA	TRBV5-5	NA	TRBJ1-1	CASSTRTDMNTEAFF	TGTGCCAGCAGCACCCGGACAGACATGAACACTGAAGCTTTCTTT
NA	TRBV7-2	TRBD2	TRBJ2-3	CASSLSGRAVRDTQYF	TGTGCCAGCAGCCTTAGCGGGAGGGCAGTAAGAGATACGCAGTATTTT
few	TRBV11-2	NA	TRBJ1-5	CASSLGRGNSNQPQHF	TGTGCCAGCAGCTTAGGCAGGGGCAATAGCAATCAGCCCCAGCATTTT
many	TRBV19	NA	TRBJ1-5	CASSTTTYSYQPQHF	TGTGCCAGTAGTACAACAACTTATTCCTATCAGCCCCAGCATTTT
NA	TRBV6-2/TRBV6-3	TRBD1	TRBJ1-1	CASSQGQDEAFF	TGTGCCAGCAGTCAGGGACAGGATGAAGCTTTCTTT
NA	TRBV3-1	NA	TRBJ1-2	CASSPTSIYGYTF	TGTGCCAGCAGCCCAACGAGCATCTATGGCTACACCTTC
few	TRBV24-1	NA	TRBJ1-1	CATSDSGRRTEAFF	TGTGCCACCAGTGATAGCGGCCGGAGGACTGAAGCTTTCTTT
many	TRBV7-6	NA	TRBJ2-6	CASSLGHGGTNSGANVLTF	TGTGCCAGCAGCTTAGGTCACGGGGGTACTAACTCTGGGGCCAACGTCCTGACTTTC
NA	TRBV20-1	NA	TRBJ2-3	CSASPLKGLTDTQYF	TGCAGTGCTTCTCCGCTAAAGGGACTCACAGATACGCAGTATTTT
NA	TRBV5-1	NA	TRBJ2-1	CASSLGDKPPYNEQFF	TGCGCCAGCAGCTTGGGGGACAAGCCCCCCTACAATGAGCAGTTCTTC
few	TRBV29-1	NA	TRBJ1-4	CSVAETEKLFF	TGCAGCGTTGCCGAGACGGAAAAACTGTTTTTT
many	TRBV2	NA	TRBJ2-5	CASSPGAAYQETQYF	TGTGCCAGCAGCCCGGGAGCCGCGTACCAAGAGACCCAGTACTTC
NA	TRBV30	NA	TRBJ2-4	CAWSLLEKNIQYF	TGTGCCTGGAGTCTGTTGGAGAAAAACATTCAGTACTTC
NA	TRBV2	NA	TRBJ1-1	CASSESRWTEAFF	TGTGCCAGCAGTGAAAGTAGGTGGACTGAAGCTTTCTTT
many	TRBV4-1	TRBD2	TRBJ2-5	CASSQEAWEVAGDETQYF	TGCGCCAGCAGCCAAGAAGCATGGGAAGTGGCGGGGGATGAGACCCAGTACTTC